This T cell receptor (beta chain) was captured by sequencing in a study of shared clonotypes between healthy human individuals. Replicate PCRs for sorted subsets used 200 to 250 ng DNA; this equaled tens of thousands of T cell genomes. Produced via immunoSEQ multiplex PCR; TCRdb's table is partial and in-frame only. The sample consists of about 610,000 clones, roughly 96% of them appearing once. CD45RO-negative CD8 cells positively selected for CCR7 made up the naive population, which excluded terminally differentiated effector memory CD45RA+ cells. The sequence was collected from a woman aged 25 to 39 in good health. Source material: naive CD8+ T cells sorted from blood.

CDR3 loop: CATTDSFSYNEQFF. CDR3 DNA: TGTGCCACTACGGACTCCTTCTCCTACAATGAGCAGTTCTTC. This rearrangement joins TRBV25-1 to TRBJ2-1, with D possibly being TRBD2 (5 bases). Looked up from germline, CDR1 is MGHDK and CDR2 is SYGVNS. Trimming took 10 bases from V and 0 from J, leaving 13 bases between them. This CDR3 is built from 14 residues.